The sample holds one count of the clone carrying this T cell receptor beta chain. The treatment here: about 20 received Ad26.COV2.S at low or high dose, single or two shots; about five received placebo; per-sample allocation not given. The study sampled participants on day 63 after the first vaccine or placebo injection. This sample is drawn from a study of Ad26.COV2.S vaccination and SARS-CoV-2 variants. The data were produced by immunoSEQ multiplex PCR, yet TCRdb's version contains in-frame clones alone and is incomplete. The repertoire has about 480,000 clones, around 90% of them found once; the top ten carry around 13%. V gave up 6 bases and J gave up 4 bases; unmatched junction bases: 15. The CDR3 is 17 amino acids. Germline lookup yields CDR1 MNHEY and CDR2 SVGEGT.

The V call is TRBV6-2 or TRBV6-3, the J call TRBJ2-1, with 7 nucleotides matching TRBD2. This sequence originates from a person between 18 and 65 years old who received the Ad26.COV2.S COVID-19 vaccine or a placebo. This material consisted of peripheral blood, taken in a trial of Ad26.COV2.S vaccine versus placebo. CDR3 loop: CASSPASLADHYNEQFF. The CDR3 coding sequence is TGTGCCAGCAGCCCCGCCAGCCTAGCGGATCATTACAATGAGCAGTTCTTC.